This TCR beta chain is drawn from a study of cytomegalovirus exposure and HLA in healthy donors. Primers: 60 Vbeta forward and 13 Jbeta reverse. Sequenced by immunoSEQ multiplex PCR; TCRdb stores in-frame clones only, minus some. The sample comprises 150,000 or so clones, approximately 84% of which are singletons, and around 5.8% rests with the top ten. V was trimmed by 5 bases and J by 6 bases, leaving 5 bases between them. The CDR3 covers 10 residues. The germline CDR1 and CDR2 sequences are SNHLY and FYNNEI. The sequenced sample consisted of PBMCs. The clonotype originates from a male donor in good health and CMV-seropositive. The chain joins TRBV2 to TRBJ2-7; D remains ambiguous. The CDR3 loop reads CASSLREQYF. In DNA form, the CDR3 reads TGTGCCAGCAGTCTACGCGAGCAGTACTTC.